The rows below give T cell receptor beta chains drawn from one sample of a study of cytomegalovirus exposure and HLA in healthy donors. Measured with immunoSEQ multiplex PCR; TCRdb has only the in-frame clones, and not every one. Altogether tens of thousands of clones are present, about 79% being singletons, with the ten largest covering approximately 7.2%. Sequencing input: PBMCs. Source of these receptors: a woman between 35 and 50 years old in good health and CMV-seronegative. Both conserved end residues are part of each CDR3.

V gene	J gene	CDR3 protein
TRBV18	TRBJ2-7	CASSPGADSYEQYF
TRBV5-1	TRBJ2-1	CASSLGALAGRRNEQFF
TRBV7-8	TRBJ1-5	CASSLRQGWDQPQHF
TRBV28	TRBJ2-2	CATRGGTGELFF
TRBV11-2	TRBJ2-7	CASSSLGGRGEQYF
TRBV6-6	TRBJ1-6	CASSYGQGAKDSPLHF
TRBV7-2	TRBJ2-1	CASSFSGGDEQFF
TRBV7-9	TRBJ2-7	CASSLRGIPYEQYF
TRBV18	TRBJ2-1	CASSPGAGGRYEQFF
TRBV6-1	TRBJ2-3	CASSEAGAYTDTQYF
TRBV10-3	TRBJ2-7	CAISESKGRVSEQYF
TRBV6-5	TRBJ1-2	CASKTQGADYGYTF
TRBV5-1	TRBJ1-1	CASSLEGQAAGNTEAFF
TRBV28	TRBJ2-3	CASRPSTYRDSGTADTQYF
TRBV28	TRBJ2-7	CASSPRGAGRGEQYF
TRBV6-4	TRBJ2-1	CASSPLAGGPGEQFF
TRBV7-8	TRBJ2-6	CASSRGTLSGANVLTF
TRBV6-6	TRBJ1-2	CASSYLTGSDGYTF
TRBV5-6	TRBJ1-1	CASSWVGGTEAFF
TRBV7-9	TRBJ1-1	CATRPGRDTEAFF
TRBV12-5	TRBJ1-5	CASAPQGPDQPQHF
TRBV11-3	TRBJ2-3	CASSRGLAGALTDTQYF
TRBV11-1	TRBJ2-1	CASSPGGPSNEQFF
TRBV18	TRBJ2-2	CASSPTTGRETGELFF
TRBV4-3	TRBJ2-2	CASSQDDSGRVTGELFF
TRBV19	TRBJ1-1	CARIRYRGPTNTEAFF
TRBV28	TRBJ1-1	CASSKGQGGSFF
TRBV19	TRBJ1-5	CASYRGQGPQHF
TRBV7-6	TRBJ1-2	CASSLMQGTNYGYTF
TRBV27	TRBJ2-1	CASSSGRSYNEQFF
TRBV5-5	TRBJ2-1	CASSWGVYNEQFF
TRBV11-2	TRBJ2-7	CASSLSWTSAYEQYF
TRBV11-2	TRBJ1-4	CASSSLISEKLFF